The 32 T cell receptor beta chains below were found in one sample sequenced in a study of shared clonotypes between healthy human individuals. Assay used: immunoSEQ multiplex PCR; TCRdb lists only in-frame clones, some missing. Here the sample spans about 2 million clones, about 95% being singletons. The naive CD8 population came from CD45RO-negative cells selected for CCR7, without terminally differentiated effector memory CD45RA+ cells. Specimen: naive CD8+ T cells sorted from blood. These TCRs come from a man younger than 30 in good health.

The V call is TRBV6-6, the J call TRBJ1-2; TRBD1 aligns across 10 bases. The trim removed 6 bases at V and 3 bases at J, leaving 1 base unmatched. This CDR3 region has 13 residues. Germline V gene data show CDR1 as MNHNY and CDR2 as SVGAGI (reference sequence). CDR3 coding DNA: TGTGCCAGCAGGGGACAGGGGTACTATGGCTACACCTTC. It encodes CASRGQGYYGYTF.

This chain connects TRBV4-3 to TRBJ1-1; the D gene is possibly TRBD1 (5 bases). CDR1 and CDR2 from the germline V gene are LGHNA and YSLEER. The CDR3 covers 14 residues. Trimming shortened V by 1 base and J by 5 bases, and 11 bases separated the two germline ends. CDR3 in DNA: TGCGCCAGCAGCCAAGGGGGGTCGGGTACTGAAGCTTTCTTT. Encoded protein: CASSQGGSGTEAFF.

The chain carries TRBV5-4 and TRBJ2-1; 11 nucleotides line up with TRBD2. The CDR3 is 19 residues long. CDR1 is SGHNT and CDR2 is YYREEE in the germline V gene (reference sequence). Trimming at V came to 4 bases and at J to 1 base, leaving 13 bases not matched to a gene. The CDR3 DNA sequence: TGTGCCAGCAGCCCCCAACTAGCGGGAGCCTCCTTTTCCTACAATGAGCAGTTCTTC. It specifies CASSPQLAGASFSYNEQFF.

Written as DNA, the CDR3 is TGTGCCAGCAGCCCCTTAGCGGGAAGCACAGATACGCAGTATTTT. This translates into CASSPLAGSTDTQYF. V gene TRBV9 combines with J gene TRBJ2-3; 8 bases line up with TRBD2. V was clipped by 4 bases and J by 0 bases; unmatched bases: 4. Germline lookup yields CDR1 SGDLS and CDR2 YYNGEE. This CDR3 spans 15 amino acids.

The V call is TRBV6-5, the J call TRBJ1-2; TRBD1 might be the D (5 bases). This CDR3 is 13 amino acids long. From germline, CDR1 is MNHEY and CDR2 SVGAGI. V lost 0 bases and J 6 bases, leaving 8 bases between the germline ends. CDR3 sequence (DNA): TGTGCCAGCAGTTACTCGATAGGGGATGGCTACACCTTC. Translating gives CASSYSIGDGYTF.

Comment on this clone: A much larger clone differs by one base, so this may be a read error. The rearrangement joins TRBV5-1 to TRBJ2-7; D unclear. The germline gives CDR1 SGHRS, CDR2 YFSETQ. Trimming cost V 3 bases and J 3 bases, with 4 bases left between them. The CDR3 contains 11 residues. This CDR3 reads CASSWGYEQYF. The CDR3 region has the DNA TGCGCCAGCAGCTGGGGCTACGAGCAGTACTTC.

V and J are TRBV5-5 and TRBJ2-7; unclear D gene. The CDR3 has 16 residues. From germline, CDR1 is SGHKS and CDR2 YYEKEE (reference sequence). The germline V and J ends were trimmed by 0 bases and 2 bases, with 15 bases remaining between them. The CDR3 loop reads CASSLEVYVAAYEQYF. The DNA for the CDR3 is TGTGCCAGCAGCTTGGAGGTATATGTTGCGGCCTACGAGCAGTACTTC.

The CDR3 region is CASSLSAGTGRGEQYF. As DNA, the CDR3 is TGTGCCAGCAGTTTATCGGCCGGGACAGGGCGGGGAGAGCAGTACTTC. The V and J genes are TRBV27 and TRBJ2-7; 9 nucleotides agree with TRBD1. Germline CDR1 is MNHEY and CDR2 is SMNVEV (reference sequence). Losses at the gene ends were 0 bases for V and 7 bases for J; bases not matched to a gene: 10. This CDR3 region has 16 residues.

The rearrangement joins TRBV5-1 to TRBJ1-1; no clear D. The length of the CDR3 is 13 residues. Germline assignment: CDR1 SGHRS and CDR2 YFSETQ. V shed 5 bases and J shed 1 base, with 9 bases lying between them. The chain's CDR3 is CASRQEGNTEAFF. CDR3 bases: TGCGCCAGCAGGCAGGAGGGGAACACTGAAGCTTTCTTT. Looking up the rest from reference TRBV5-1 and TRBJ1-1 gives the full variable domain: KAGVTQTPRYLIKTRGQQVTLSCSPISGHRSVSWYQQTPGQGLQFLFEYFSETQRNKGNFPGRFSGRQFSNSRSEMNVSTLELGDSALYLCASRQEGNTEAFFGQGTRLTVV.

CDR3 nucleotides: TGTGCCAGCCGAGAGCCGGGACAGGGGGCGCGGCGTGGCTACACCTTC. This translates into CASREPGQGARRGYTF. V gene TRBV2 combines with J gene TRBJ1-2, with TRBD1 matching over 12 bases. Losses at the gene ends were 8 bases for V and 7 bases for J; bases not matched to a gene: 14. The CDR3 runs 16 residues. CDR1 is SNHLY and CDR2 is FYNNEI in the germline V gene. Filled out from reference TRBV2 and TRBJ1-2, the complete variable domain reads EPEVTQTPSHQVTQMGQEVILRCVPISNHLYFYWYRQILGQKVEFLVSFYNNEISEKSEIFDDQFSVERPDGSNFTLKIRSTKLEDSAMYFCASREPGQGARRGYTFGSGTRLTVV.

Only one count was recorded for this clone. The J gene is TRBJ1-1, the V gene TRBV28; 8 bases are shared with TRBD1. The CDR3 contains 15 residues. J lost 1 base, V lost 2 bases, and 3 bases had no gene match. The germline CDR1 and CDR2 sequences are MDHEN and SYDVKM. Here the CDR3 DNA reads TGTGCCAGCAGTTTAGCCAGGGGGCAGAACACTGAAGCTTTCTTT. This sequence encodes CASSLARGQNTEAFF.

The chain combines TRBV4-3 with TRBJ2-5; maybe TRBD2 (5 bases). The CDR3 has 15 residues. Germline V gives CDR1 LGHNA, CDR2 YSLEER. The germline V and J ends were trimmed by 0 bases and 3 bases, with 11 bases remaining between them. The CDR3 DNA is TGCGCCAGCAGCCAAGATTATTCCGGGGAAGAGACCCAGTACTTC. This codes for CASSQDYSGEETQYF.

Notes on this clone: This sample also contains other DNA sequences that code for the same CDR3. The J gene is TRBJ2-7, the V gene TRBV7-9; 7 bases are a match to TRBD1. The junction had 2 bases not matched to a gene; V was cut back by 1 base and J by 2 bases. Germline-derived CDR1 and CDR2 are SEHNR and FQNEAQ (reference sequence). This CDR3 is 14 amino acids long. CDR3: CASSLEGAPYEQYF. The DNA of the CDR3 is TGTGCCAGCAGCTTAGAGGGGGCCCCCTACGAGCAGTACTTC.

The chain recombines TRBV6-1 with TRBJ2-3; 8 bases are shared with TRBD1. The CDR3 runs 14 residues. Trimming took 6 bases from V and 3 from J; bases not matched to a gene: 5. CDR1 and CDR2 (germline): MNHNS, SASEGT. The CDR3 reads CASSGQGGTDTQYF. DNA for the CDR3: TGTGCCAGCAGCGGACAGGGTGGTACAGATACGCAGTATTTT.

CDR3 nucleotides: TGTGCCAGCGGGGCGGAGAACCAAGAGACCCAGTACTTC. This gives the protein CASGAENQETQYF. J is TRBJ2-5 and V is TRBV9, with D possibly TRBD1 on 5 matching bases. CDR3 length: 13 amino acids. Trimming left V 7 bases short and J 0 bases short, with 10 bases between. Per germline, CDR1 SGDLS and CDR2 YYNGEE.

With respect to this clone: The same CDR3 also results from other DNA sequences found in this sample. This chain links TRBV9 with TRBJ2-1; TRBD2 matches 9 bases. The CDR3 consists of 15 residues. Germline values: CDR1 SGDLS, CDR2 YYNGEE. The trim removed 0 bases at V and 4 bases at J, leaving 2 bases unmatched. The CDR3: CASSVVAGGYNEQFF. CDR3 nucleotide sequence: TGTGCCAGCAGCGTAGTCGCGGGGGGGTACAATGAGCAGTTCTTC.

To note about this clone: The sample contains more than one DNA sequence encoding this CDR3. CDR3 amino acids: CASSVEGGPADTQYF. As DNA, the CDR3 is TGTGCCAGCAGCGTAGAGGGCGGCCCTGCAGATACGCAGTATTTT. The rearrangement links TRBV9 to TRBJ2-3; no clear D gene. The CDR3 runs 15 residues. Germline CDR1 and CDR2: SGDLS and YYNGEE. The germline V and J ends were trimmed by 0 bases and 4 bases, with 12 bases remaining between them.

About this clone: This specimen includes other DNA sequences encoding the same CDR3. CDR3: CASSVGGAAYEQYF. In nucleotides, the CDR3 is TGTGCCAGCAGCGTAGGAGGGGCTGCCTACGAGCAGTACTTC. The chain employs TRBV9 and TRBJ2-7; D possibly uses TRBD1 or TRBD2 (5 bases each). The CDR3 contains 14 residues. V was pared by 0 bases and J by 2 bases, with 9 bases between. Germline CDR1 is SGDLS and CDR2 is YYNGEE.

The V gene is TRBV7-2, the J gene TRBJ2-2; D is possibly TRBD1 (5 bases). V was shortened by 5 bases and J by 1 base, with 5 bases between the two germline ends. The CDR3 extends over 13 amino acids. The germline V gene encodes CDR1 SGHTA and CDR2 FQGNSA. Written as DNA, the CDR3 is TGTGCCAGCAGCGACAGGAACACCGGGGAGCTGTTTTTT. This codes for CASSDRNTGELFF.

The rearrangement uses TRBV6-5 and TRBJ1-4; TRBD1 aligns across 9 bases. Trimming took 0 bases from V and 4 from J; bases not matched to a gene: 3. Germline CDR1 and CDR2: MNHEY and SVGAGI. This CDR3 comprises 16 residues. CDR3: CASSYSPGQGNEKLFF. CDR3 nucleotides: TGTGCCAGCAGTTACTCTCCGGGACAGGGTAATGAAAAACTGTTTTTT.

Only one count was recorded for this clone. The rearrangement joins TRBV19 to TRBJ1-4; D is uncertain. V lost 0 bases, J lost 12 bases, and 23 bases lay in between. Germline values: CDR1 LNHDA, CDR2 SQIVND (reference sequence). This CDR3 is built from 17 residues. In DNA form, the CDR3 reads TGTGCCAGTAGTATAGATCGCGGAGGCAGACCCCGGCAGGAACTGTTTTTT. It encodes CASSIDRGGRPRQELFF.

The J gene is TRBJ2-3, the V gene TRBV11-2; the match to TRBD2 covers 7 bases. V was pared by 6 bases and J by 2 bases, with 5 bases of the junction left unmatched. This CDR3 comprises 14 residues. The V gene's germline CDR1 is SGHAT and CDR2 FQNNGV. The CDR3 reads CASSSGGITDTQYF. DNA of the CDR3: TGTGCCAGCAGTTCCGGGGGGATCACAGATACGCAGTATTTT. Supplemented by reference TRBV11-2 and TRBJ2-3, the full variable domain reads EAGVAQSPRYKIIEKRQSVAFWCNPISGHATLYWYQQILGQGPKLLIQFQNNGVVDDSQLPKDRFSAERLKGVDSTLKIQPAKLEDSAVYLCASSSGGITDTQYFGPGTRLTVL.

The V call is TRBV7-2, the J call TRBJ2-5; unclear D gene. The CDR3 has 15 residues. Between the trimmed V and J ends, which lost 0 bases and 2 bases, there was a span of 10 bases. Per germline, CDR1 SGHTA and CDR2 FQGNSA. CDR3 nucleotides: TGTGCCAGCAGCTTAGCGCCTTACGTTCAAGAGACCCAGTACTTC. Protein: CASSLAPYVQETQYF.

The V and J genes are TRBV7-9 and TRBJ2-1, with TRBD1 identical over 7 bases. The length of the CDR3 is 15 residues. V lost 5 bases to trimming and J lost 3 bases; unmatched junction nucleotides: 7. CDR1 SEHNR and CDR2 FQNEAQ come from the germline V gene (reference sequence). This CDR3 reads CASSPRQGGYNEQFF. For the CDR3, the DNA is TGTGCCAGCAGCCCCCGACAGGGCGGCTACAATGAGCAGTTCTTC.

Regarding this clone: Within the sample, other DNA sequences also encode this same CDR3. The rearrangement uses TRBV6-5 and TRBJ2-7; D possibly matches TRBD1 or TRBD2 (5 bases each). V was shortened by 0 bases and J by 4 bases, with 10 bases between the two germline ends. CDR3 size: 14 residues. Germline V lookup: CDR1 MNHEY, CDR2 SVGAGI. In nucleotides, the CDR3 is TGTGCCAGCAGTTACTCGGGGACGGATTACGAGCAGTACTTC. It codes for CASSYSGTDYEQYF.

Only one count was recorded for this clone. This chain uses TRBV28 with TRBJ1-3; no clear D. Trimming shortened V by 2 bases and J by 2 bases, and 10 bases separated the two germline ends. The CDR3 totals 15 residues. Germline V gene sequence: CDR1 MDHEN, CDR2 SYDVKM. Here the CDR3 reads CASSLRATAGNTIYF. The CDR3 DNA sequence: TGTGCCAGCAGTTTACGGGCCACCGCTGGAAACACCATATATTTT.

This chain connects TRBV7-9 to TRBJ2-5; 9 bases agree with TRBD2. Losses at the gene ends were 2 bases for V and 9 bases for J; bases not matched to a gene: 7. The CDR3 runs to 14 residues. Per germline, CDR1 SEHNR and CDR2 FQNEAQ (reference sequence). CDR3: CASSLSTSGSAQYF. CDR3 DNA sequence: TGTGCCAGCAGCTTATCCACTAGCGGGTCGGCCCAGTACTTC. Based on the CDR3 plus reference TRBV7-9 and TRBJ2-5, the full variable domain is DTGVSQNPRHKITKRGQNVTFRCDPISEHNRLYWYRQTLGQGPEFLTYFQNEAQLEKSRLLSDRFSAERPKGSFSTLEIQRTEQGDSAMYLCASSLSTSGSAQYFGPGTRLLVL.

The chain combines TRBV27 with TRBJ2-7; D not resolved. CDR3 size: 12 residues. V shed 0 bases and J shed 2 bases, with 2 bases lying between them. Germline V gene sequence: CDR1 MNHEY, CDR2 SMNVEV (reference sequence). CDR3 coding DNA: TGTGCCAGCAGTTTATCGACCTACGAGCAGTACTTC. Translated, it gives CASSLSTYEQYF.

This clone came up a few times. CDR3 loop: CASSQEMGGRYEQYF. In nucleotides, the CDR3 is TGCGCCAGCAGCCAAGAAATGGGCGGGAGGTACGAGCAGTACTTC. The chain uses TRBV4-3 and TRBJ2-7; 8 nucleotides align to TRBD2. The CDR3 covers 15 residues. V gave up 0 bases and J gave up 4 bases; unmatched junction bases: 5. Germline loops: CDR1 LGHNA, CDR2 YSLEER.

This chain connects TRBV6-5 to TRBJ2-7; D not certain. Germline V gives CDR1 MNHEY, CDR2 SVGAGI. Trimming cost V 6 bases and J 7 bases, with 10 bases left between them. The CDR3 runs 11 residues. DNA for the CDR3: TGTGCCAGCAGCGACGATTCTGAGCAGTACTTC. This encodes CASSDDSEQYF.

CDR3: CASSLIGTGEQYF. CDR3 bases: TGTGCCAGCAGTTTAATCGGGACAGGGGAACAGTACTTC. This chain uses TRBV27 with TRBJ2-7; 10 bases are a match to TRBD1. In germline, CDR1 is MNHEY, CDR2 SMNVEV (reference sequence). The CDR3 contains 13 residues. Losses at the gene ends were 2 bases for V and 10 bases for J; bases not matched to a gene: 5.

This clone was observed once. The chain links TRBV5-8 to TRBJ1-2; D perhaps matches TRBD1 (5 bases). This CDR3 comprises 14 residues. V dropped 4 bases and J dropped 0 bases, with 10 bases sitting between them. Germline CDR1 reads SGHTS; CDR2 reads YDEGEE. The CDR3 here is CASSLGDSNYGYTF. The CDR3, as DNA: TGTGCCAGCAGCCTTGGGGACTCTAACTATGGCTACACCTTC. The whole variable domain, remainder taken from reference TRBV5-8 and TRBJ1-2, is EAGVTQSPTHLIKTRGQQATLRCSPISGHTSVYWYQQALGLGLQFLLWYDEGEERNRGNFPPRFSGRQFPNYSSELNVNALELEDSALYLCASSLGDSNYGYTFGSGTRLTVV.